Below, 18 T cell receptor beta chains from the same sample are listed, as sequenced in a study of shared clonotypes between healthy human individuals (dated by TCRdb to between 2020 and 2021). The receptor library was made with the immunoSEQ multiplex PCR assay. Here the immuneACCESS table is served through TCRdb, limited to in-frame sequences with V and J called. Missing clones are a known gap in these copies; in checked studies unresolved V genes cover under half, and the rest lacks a known reason. This sample has 2,500,000 or so clones in its table, and under 95% of those were observed once. The ten largest clonotypes hold 0.36% of the sample. The sample consisted of naive CD4+ T cells from PBMCs. The cell subset or site label for this specimen denotes: CD45RA+ positively selected. The receptors shown here come from a man younger than 35 in good health. Some clones in this sample may be carry-over from other donors' samples.

The rearrangement uses TRBV6-1 and TRBJ1-1; D ambiguous. Germline V gives CDR1 MNHNS, CDR2 SASEGT. This CDR3 has 16 amino acids. Trimming cost V 4 bases and J 4 bases, with 19 bases left between them. CDR3 residues: CASSALGRIWGTEAFF. For the CDR3, the DNA is TGTGCCAGCAGTGCACTAGGGCGTATCTGGGGCACTGAAGCTTTCTTT.

The chain links TRBV9 to TRBJ2-1; TRBD2 aligns across 8 bases. J was trimmed by 12 bases and V by 0 bases; bases with no gene match: 8. This CDR3 is 14 amino acids long. CDR1 SGDLS and CDR2 YYNGEE come from the germline V gene. The CDR3 loop reads CASSVGSGSPGQFF. CDR3 DNA sequence: TGTGCCAGCAGCGTAGGGAGCGGGAGCCCAGGGCAGTTCTTC.

The genes are TRBV2 and TRBJ2-2, with 7 bases lining up with TRBD1. Looked up from germline, CDR1 is SNHLY and CDR2 is FYNNEI. J lost 4 bases, V lost 6 bases, and 8 bases had no gene match. The CDR3 sequence is 15 residues long. The DNA for the CDR3 is TGTGCCAGCAGCGTCGGACAGGTGGGCACCGGGGAGCTGTTTTTT. Amino acid sequence: CASSVGQVGTGELFF. The full variable domain, its missing parts supplied by reference TRBV2 and TRBJ2-2, is EPEVTQTPSHQVTQMGQEVILRCVPISNHLYFYWYRQILGQKVEFLVSFYNNEISEKSEIFDDQFSVERPDGSNFTLKIRSTKLEDSAMYFCASSVGQVGTGELFFGEGSRLTVL.

The chain combines TRBV5-1 with TRBJ1-4, with D maybe TRBD1 (6 bases). Trimming removed 0 bases at V and 3 bases at J, with 9 bases between. The CDR3 consists of 15 residues. CDR1 is SGHRS, CDR2 YFSETQ, per germline. Written as DNA, the CDR3 is TGCGCCAGCAGCTTGGAAGGGGGTGCTAATGAAAAACTGTTTTTT. Translating it yields CASSLEGGANEKLFF.

The chain recombines TRBV6-5 with TRBJ2-3; D might be TRBD1 (5 bases). The CDR3 has 14 residues. Germline CDR1 is MNHEY and CDR2 is SVGAGI. The ends were cut back, 5 bases at V and 5 bases at J, with 14 bases in the middle. The CDR3 sequence: CASSVGTGRDTQYF. CDR3 bases: TGTGCCAGCAGTGTGGGTACAGGTCGAGATACGCAGTATTTT.

The chain links TRBV2 to TRBJ1-5; tentative D call: TRBD1 (5 bases). This CDR3 region has 14 residues. Germline lookup yields CDR1 SNHLY and CDR2 FYNNEI. The V end was cut by 9 bases, the J end by 2 bases, with 14 bases between. The CDR3 region is CARGRGGGNQPQHF. DNA for the CDR3: TGTGCCAGGGGTCGGGGCGGTGGCAATCAGCCCCAGCATTTT.

The genes are TRBV9 and TRBJ2-1; TRBD1 matches 9 bases. CDR3 length equals 15 residues. Unmatched junction bases numbered 4, after V lost 0 bases and J lost 6 bases. Germline V gene sequence: CDR1 SGDLS, CDR2 YYNGEE. The CDR3 DNA sequence: TGTGCCAGCAGCGTAGAGGGACAGGGAGCCAATGAGCAGTTCTTC. It codes for CASSVEGQGANEQFF.

This chain links TRBV11-3 with TRBJ2-7; TRBD1 matches 8 bases. Unmatched junction bases numbered 13, after V lost 8 bases and J lost 4 bases. The CDR3 loop spans 15 amino acids. Germline V gene lookup returns CDR1 SGHNT and CDR2 YENEEA. In DNA, the CDR3 is TGTGCCAGCGCCCCCCGTCCCCAGGGGGCATACGAGCAGTACTTC. This codes for CASAPRPQGAYEQYF.

As to this clone: In the same sample, other DNA sequences code for this CDR3. This sequence joins TRBV7-2 and TRBJ1-5; D unresolved. Germline CDR1 is SGHTA and CDR2 is FQGNSA. Trimming removed 2 bases from V and 3 bases from J, with 8 bases in between. This CDR3 region has 14 residues. In DNA, the CDR3 is TGTGCCAGCAGCTTATCCCGGGACAATCAGCCCCAGCATTTT. As protein: CASSLSRDNQPQHF.

The rearrangement joins TRBV6-6 to TRBJ1-2; 7 bases match TRBD1. Looked up from germline, CDR1 is MNHNY and CDR2 is SVGAGI (reference sequence). Losses at the gene ends were 5 bases for V and 6 bases for J; bases not matched to a gene: 6. This CDR3 has 13 amino acids. The CDR3 DNA is TGTGCCAGCAGTAAAACAGGGGTAGATGGCTACACCTTC. Translated, it gives CASSKTGVDGYTF.

In the case of this clone: The sample contains more than one DNA sequence encoding this CDR3. The V and J genes are TRBV18 and TRBJ2-3; D possibly corresponds to TRBD2 (5 bases). This CDR3 is built from 14 residues. Germline CDR1 reads KGHSH; CDR2 reads LQKENI. V gave up 3 bases and J gave up 0 bases, with 7 bases separating them. CDR3 DNA: TGTGCCAGCTCACCGGCGGGCAGCACAGATACGCAGTATTTT. It codes for CASSPAGSTDTQYF.

V usage is TRBV15 and J usage is TRBJ2-1; D assignment may be TRBD1 or TRBD2 (5 bases each). The CDR3 is made up of 15 amino acids. CDR1 is LNHNV, CDR2 YYDKDF, per germline (reference sequence). V lost 6 bases to trimming and J lost 8 bases, with 20 bases between them. The CDR3 spells CATSSPIEGSDEQFF. CDR3 sequence (DNA): TGTGCCACCAGTTCCCCCATTGAGGGGTCCGATGAGCAGTTCTTC.

The V and J genes are TRBV28 and TRBJ1-2; no clear D gene. Germline V lookup: CDR1 MDHEN, CDR2 SYDVKM. This CDR3 comprises 15 residues. Deletions cut 7 bases from V and 4 bases from J, with 19 bases between. CDR3 region: CASTLREGVVYGYTF. CDR3 bases: TGTGCCAGCACCCTTCGGGAGGGAGTAGTCTATGGCTACACCTTC.

The CDR3 protein is CASSLTAGLETQYF. The CDR3 DNA reads TGTGCCAGCAGCTTAACGGCGGGACTGGAGACCCAGTACTTC. This sequence joins TRBV11-2 and TRBJ2-5; tentatively, D is TRBD2 (6 bases). This CDR3 is 14 amino acids long. Looked up from germline, CDR1 is SGHAT and CDR2 is FQNNGV. V was cut by 2 bases and J by 5 bases, with 12 bases left in between.

The V and J genes are TRBV6-6 and TRBJ2-7; D might be TRBD1 or TRBD2, each matching 5 bases. CDR1 and CDR2 from the germline V gene are MNHNY and SVGAGI (reference sequence). V was trimmed by 0 bases and J by 6 bases, leaving 15 bases between them. The CDR3 loop spans 15 amino acids. DNA of the CDR3: TGTGCCAGCAGTTACTCGGGGACCGCCCCGATCGAGCAGTACTTC. Translation: CASSYSGTAPIEQYF.

The CDR3, as DNA: TGTGCCAGCAGTTTATCTTGGCAGGGGATGGTTACGCAGTATTTT. Encoded protein: CASSLSWQGMVTQYF. The chain couples TRBV27 to TRBJ2-3; possibly TRBD1 for D (6 bases). The CDR3 is 15 residues long. Between the trimmed V and J ends, which lost 0 bases and 8 bases, there was a span of 15 bases. The germline gives CDR1 MNHEY, CDR2 SMNVEV (reference sequence).

This clone was picked up one time. This rearrangement joins TRBV4-1 to TRBJ2-4, with D uncertain. There are 17 residues in the CDR3. CDR1 and CDR2 (germline): MGHRA, YSYEKL. Trimming pared 2 bases from V and 1 base from J, leaving 15 bases between. The CDR3 coding sequence is TGCGCCAGCAGCCAACCGGCAGAAGGAGTCGCCAAAAACATTCAGTACTTC. This encodes CASSQPAEGVAKNIQYF.

This clone appeared once. The chain employs TRBV7-9 and TRBJ2-3; D remains unclear. The CDR3 loop spans 16 amino acids. V was clipped by 0 bases and J by 0 bases, with 10 bases between them. CDR1 is SEHNR and CDR2 is FQNEAQ in the germline V gene (reference sequence). The CDR3 region is CASSLALVPSTDTQYF. In DNA, the CDR3 is TGTGCCAGCAGCTTAGCCTTGGTGCCTAGCACAGATACGCAGTATTTT.